The rows below give T cell receptor beta chains drawn from one sample of a study of shared clonotypes between healthy human individuals. TCRdb keeps only in-frame clones here, not all; method: immunoSEQ multiplex PCR. This repertoire shows around 2.1 million clones, 95% found once; its top ten account for 0.13%. What was sequenced was naive CD4+ T cells sorted from blood. The receptors here all came from a young man in good health. The CDR3 runs from the conserved cysteine through the conserved F or W. The order of the fields is J gene, V gene, clone size, CDR3 length, D gene, CDR3 DNA, CDR3 protein. The D gene is left open where the match is weak. Some rows mark clone size as missing; the rest say once, few, many or name a class of expanded clone.

>TRBJ1-3|TRBV6-6|-|14|TRBD1
TGTGCCAGCAGACGCGGACAGGGACTAAACACCATATATTTT
CASRRGQGLNTIYF
>TRBJ1-5|TRBV18|-|13|-
TGTGCCAGCTCACCAGGGGTTGGACAGCCCCAGCATTTT
CASSPGVGQPQHF
>TRBJ1-4|TRBV7-9|-|13|-
TGTGCCAGCAGCCGAGGGACGAATGAAAAACTGTTTTTT
CASSRGTNEKLFF
>TRBJ1-5|TRBV7-6|-|17|-
TGTGCCAGCAGCTTTTCTGACGGCAGCTTTAGCAATCAGCCCCAGCATTTT
CASSFSDGSFSNQPQHF
>TRBJ2-7|TRBV19|-|14|-
TGTGCCAGTAACCCTCTTGACAGGCCCTACGAGCAGTACTTC
CASNPLDRPYEQYF
>TRBJ2-7|TRBV4-1|-|18|TRBD2
TGCGCCAGCAGCCAAGGGGCAATACTAGCGGGAGTCGCCTACGAGCAGTACTTC
CASSQGAILAGVAYEQYF
>TRBJ1-5|TRBV5-4|once|12|-
TGTGCCAGCAGCCTGTCAGGTCAGCCCCAGCATTTT
CASSLSGQPQHF
>TRBJ1-6|TRBV11-1|-|13|-
TGTGCCAGCAGCTTCGGGGGGAATTCACCCCTCCACTTT
CASSFGGNSPLHF
>TRBJ2-3|TRBV11-2|-|16|TRBD2
TGTGCCAGCAGCTTTGAAGCGGGGGGTGGCACAGATACGCAGTATTTT
CASSFEAGGGTDTQYF
>TRBJ1-1|TRBV19|once|18|TRBD1
TGTGCCAGTAGTATGGGACAGGGGACGACGCGGCTGAACACTGAAGCTTTCTTT
CASSMGQGTTRLNTEAFF
>TRBJ2-7|TRBV7-9|-|14|TRBD2
TGTGCCAGCAGCCATAGCGGGGGGAACAACGAGCAGTACTTC
CASSHSGGNNEQYF
>TRBJ2-2|TRBV6-5|-|14|TRBD1
TGTGCCAGTCGAAAACAGGGGGTAATCGGGGAGCTGTTTTTT
CASRKQGVIGELFF
>TRBJ1-6|TRBV5-1|-|17|TRBD1
TGCGCCAGCAGCCCTGCCCGAGCCGGGACAGTCCTTGATCCCCTCCACTTT
CASSPARAGTVLDPLHF
>TRBJ1-6|TRBV30|-|19|-
TGTGCCTGGAGGACCCAAAGGGGGGGGTTAAGTTCCTATAATTCACCCCTCCACTTT
CAWRTQRGGLSSYNSPLHF
>TRBJ2-3|TRBV5-1|-|16|-
TGCGCCAGCAGCTTCCGACTACAAACGCCCCCCGGTACGCAGTATTTT
CASSFRLQTPPGTQYF
>TRBJ2-1|TRBV19|-|12|-
TGTGCCACTAAACAGGGTCGGAATGAGCAGTTCTTC
CATKQGRNEQFF
>TRBJ2-2|TRBV11-2|-|15|-
TGTGCCAGCAGCTTTGAAGGGTGGGCCACCGGGGAGCTGTTTTTT
CASSFEGWATGELFF
>TRBJ2-3|TRBV10-3|-|14|-
TGTGCCATCAGTGAGTTAGACCGCACAGATACGCAGTATTTT
CAISELDRTDTQYF
>TRBJ1-6|TRBV5-1|few|15|-
TGCGCCAGCAGCCAGGCGTCGAGGGGGAATTCACCCCTCCACTTT
CASSQASRGNSPLHF
>TRBJ2-7|TRBV19|-|13|-
TGTGCCAGTAGTACCTTAGGGGGGCTCGAGCAGTACTTC
CASSTLGGLEQYF
>TRBJ2-1|TRBV10-3|-|16|TRBD2
TGTGCCATCAGTTACGGACTAGCGGGAGGGGGCGGTGAGCAGTTCTTC
CAISYGLAGGGGEQFF
>TRBJ2-7|TRBV11-3|-|13|-
TGTGCCAGCAGCTTATCGACAGGATACGAGCAGTACTTC
CASSLSTGYEQYF
>TRBJ1-5|TRBV6-1|-|20|-
TGTGCCAGCAGTGAAGCGCTAACAGGACCCCCGAGTTATAGCAATCAGCCCCAGCATTTT
CASSEALTGPPSYSNQPQHF
>TRBJ2-7|TRBV10-3|-|11|-
TGTGCCATCGGACTATCCTACGAGCAGTACTTC
CAIGLSYEQYF
>TRBJ2-7|TRBV9|-|16|-
TGTGCCAGCAGCTCAAGTAGTAGGGGGGAATCCTACGAGCAGTACTTC
CASSSSSRGESYEQYF
>TRBJ1-5|TRBV27|-|14|-
TGTGCCAGCGGATCCCAAGGGAGCAATCAGCCCCAGCATTTT
CASGSQGSNQPQHF
>TRBJ2-4|TRBV6-1|once|12|-
TGTGCCAGCAATTCGGCCAAAAACATTCAGTACTTC
CASNSAKNIQYF
>TRBJ1-6|TRBV11-2|-|15|TRBD1
TGTGCCAGCAGCGCACAGGGGGGCCCTAATTCACCCCTCCACTTT
CASSAQGGPNSPLHF
>TRBJ2-2|TRBV2|-|15|-
TGTGCCAGCACCTTAGCAAGATTGGGGTCCGGGGAGCTGTTTTTT
CASTLARLGSGELFF
>TRBJ1-6|TRBV6-6|-|14|-
TGTGCCAGCAGTTTACCTAGGCTCTATTCACCCCTCCACTTT
CASSLPRLYSPLHF
>TRBJ1-6|TRBV5-1|-|17|TRBD1
TGCGCCAGCAGCTTGAAACCGGGACAGGGTCTAGGGTCACCCCTCCACTTT
CASSLKPGQGLGSPLHF
>TRBJ2-2|TRBV19|-|13|-
TGTGCCGGCCGGGACACGAACACCGGGGAGCTGTTTTTT
CAGRDTNTGELFF
>TRBJ2-3|TRBV10-1|-|15|TRBD2
TGCGCCAGCAGTAGGCTAGCGGGGAACACAGATACGCAGTATTTT
CASSRLAGNTDTQYF
>TRBJ1-6|TRBV6-1|-|15|-
TGTGCCAGCAGTGAAAGTCCTTCGGGGGATTCACCCCTCCACTTT
CASSESPSGDSPLHF
>TRBJ2-7|TRBV4-2|-|15|-
TGTGCCAGCAGCCTTTCCAGGGCTACCTCCTACGAGCAGTACTTC
CASSLSRATSYEQYF
>TRBJ2-2|TRBV7-3|-|15|-
TGTGCCAGCAGCTCACAGGGTTCGAACACCGGGGAGCTGTTTTTT
CASSSQGSNTGELFF
>TRBJ1-3|TRBV21-1|-|19|-
TGTGCCAGCAGCAAAGGAGGGAGGGTAGGGTCCCACTCTGGAAACACCATATATTTT
CASSKGGRVGSHSGNTIYF
>TRBJ2-7|TRBV6-5|once|15|-
TGTGCCAGCAGTTACTCGACACAGGGGGGGTACGAGCAGTACTTC
CASSYSTQGGYEQYF
>TRBJ2-4|TRBV27|-|15|-
TGTGCCAGCAGTTCCGAAGGGGCAGCCAAAAACATTCAGTACTTC
CASSSEGAAKNIQYF